The 13 T cell receptor beta chains reported below all come from one sample, sequenced in a study of CD8 T cells in Susac syndrome. A quantity of about 0.45 to 1 ug RNA underwent reverse transcription using random hexamers. In TCRdb, the immunoSEQ multiplex PCR reads were re-called with MiXCR into one record per CDR3 protein. The table records 90,000 to 150,000 distinct CDR3 sequences, 85% to 95% of them present only once. The sequenced sample was CD4+ T cells from PBMCs. These receptors were collected from a human donor with multiple sclerosis.

This chain joins TRBV6-5 and TRBJ1-1; TRBD1 might be the D (5 bases). V gave up 5 bases and J gave up 10 bases, with 17 bases separating them. Germline V gives CDR1 MNHEY, CDR2 SVGAGI. The CDR3 is 13 amino acids. In DNA, the CDR3 is TGTGCCAGCAGTATCCAGGGTTGGTCTCGAGCTTTCTTT. It codes for CASSIQGWSRAFF.

The V gene is TRBV4-2, the J gene TRBJ1-1, with D possibly being TRBD1 (6 bases). There are 14 residues in the CDR3. Germline V gives CDR1 LGHNA, CDR2 YNFKEQ. V was cut by 1 base and J by 7 bases, with 13 bases left in between. The CDR3 DNA reads as TGTGCCAGCAGCCAAGTTAGGACAGCCTTTGAAGCTTTCTTT. Protein: CASSQVRTAFEAFF.

J is TRBJ2-5 and V is TRBV20-1; the D gene could be TRBD1 or TRBD2 (5 bases each). This CDR3 is 14 amino acids long. CDR1 is DFQATT, CDR2 SNEGSKA, per germline (reference sequence). The germline V and J ends were trimmed by 4 bases and 4 bases, with 16 bases remaining between them. The DNA for the CDR3 is TGCAGTGCTAAGGTCGGGGCAACTTCAGAGACCCAGTACTTC. It translates to CSAKVGATSETQYF.

The genes are TRBV7-6 and TRBJ2-3; unclear D gene. The V end lost 5 bases, the J end lost 10 bases, and 16 bases lay between the germline ends. The CDR3 sequence is 13 residues long. Germline V CDR1 and CDR2: SGHVS, FNYEAQ. The CDR3 DNA sequence: TGTGCCAGCAGCCCACAGCTAGATAGGTCGCAGTATTTT. Protein: CASSPQLDRSQYF.

This clonotype came up once. V is TRBV20-1 and J is TRBJ1-6; 11 bases line up with TRBD1. V lost 0 bases, J lost 10 bases, and 5 bases stayed unmatched. From germline, CDR1 is DFQATT and CDR2 SNEGSKA (reference sequence). The CDR3 extends over 15 amino acids. This chain's CDR3 is CSARDWTGGGSPLHF. CDR3 DNA sequence: TGCAGTGCTAGAGACTGGACAGGGGGCGGGTCACCCCTCCACTTT.

The chain carries TRBV5-1 and TRBJ2-1; the D gene is possibly TRBD2 (6 bases). The CDR3 runs 17 residues. Trimming removed 1 base from V and 9 bases from J, with 23 bases in between. Germline V gene sequence: CDR1 SGHRS, CDR2 YFSETQ. DNA for the CDR3: TGCGCCAGCAGCTTGTCCCCCGTAACTAGCAAGTCTGGTGAGCAGTTCTTC. Amino acids: CASSLSPVTSKSGEQFF. Complete variable domain (other parts from reference TRBV5-1 and TRBJ2-1): KAGVTQTPRYLIKTRGQQVTLSCSPISGHRSVSWYQQTPGQGLQFLFEYFSETQRNKGNFPGRFSGRQFSNSRSEMNVSTLELGDSALYLCASSLSPVTSKSGEQFFGPGTRLTVL.

This clonotype came up a few times. The rearrangement uses TRBV12-1 and TRBJ1-6; TRBD1 was called by the table and not checked on the DNA. TRBV12-1 is termed a pseudogene. The CDR3 runs to 14 residues. The CDR3 sequence is CASSPGTVNSPLHF. DNA of the CDR3: TGTGCCAGCAGCCCTGGGACCGTAAATTCACCCCTCCACTTT.

The gene calls are TRBV27 and TRBJ2-3, with D maybe TRBD2 (7 bases). V dropped 3 bases and J dropped 10 bases, with 14 bases sitting between them. CDR3 size: 13 residues. Looked up from germline, CDR1 is MNHEY and CDR2 is SMNVEV (reference sequence). CDR3 bases: TGTGCCAGCAGTTTTGGGGGGGGGCGGTCGCAGTATTTT. Translation: CASSFGGGRSQYF.

This clonotype occurred once. The genes are TRBV19 and TRBJ2-7, with a weak D call TRBD2 (5 bases). Germline-derived CDR1 and CDR2 are LNHDA and SQIVND (reference sequence). The CDR3 is made up of 13 amino acids. V lost 6 bases and J lost 7, with 16 bases in between. CDR3 loop: CASSMSGGWEQYF. CDR3 nucleotides: TGTGCCAGTAGCATGTCCGGAGGCTGGGAGCAGTACTTC.

The V gene is TRBV2, the J gene TRBJ1-2; maybe TRBD1 (6 bases). The CDR3 runs 13 residues. The germline gives CDR1 SNHLY, CDR2 FYNNEI. Trimming pared 6 bases from V and 3 bases from J, leaving 11 bases between. DNA of the CDR3: TGTGCCAGCAGGAGGGACACGGACTATGGCTACACCTTC. Its translation is CASRRDTDYGYTF.

The genes are TRBV7-9 and TRBJ2-6; the D is unclear. The length of the CDR3 is 15 residues. The V end lost 1 base, the J end lost 0 bases, and 4 bases lay between the germline ends. In germline, CDR1 is SEHNR, CDR2 FQNEAQ (reference sequence). This CDR3 reads CASSLVGSGANVLTF. The CDR3 DNA sequence: TGTGCCAGCAGCTTAGTGGGCTCTGGGGCCAACGTCCTGACTTTC.

The V gene is TRBV2, the J gene TRBJ2-7; 10 bases agree with TRBD1. The V gene's germline CDR1 is SNHLY and CDR2 FYNNEI. CDR3 length: 14 amino acids. The ends lost 6 bases at V and 7 bases at J; junction bases unmatched: 9. CDR3 residues: CASRPGQGYGEQYF. The CDR3 DNA reads as TGTGCCAGCAGGCCGGGACAGGGGTATGGGGAGCAGTACTTC.

The V call is TRBV15, the J call TRBJ1-1; TRBD1 is a possible D gene (6 bases). Germline-derived CDR1 and CDR2 are LNHNV and YYDKDF (reference sequence). V was cut by 4 bases and J by 4 bases, with 16 bases left in between. The CDR3 is made up of 15 amino acids. CDR3 DNA sequence: TGTGCCACCAGCACCTACAGGGTTAAAATCACTGAAGCTTTCTTT. It codes for CATSTYRVKITEAFF.